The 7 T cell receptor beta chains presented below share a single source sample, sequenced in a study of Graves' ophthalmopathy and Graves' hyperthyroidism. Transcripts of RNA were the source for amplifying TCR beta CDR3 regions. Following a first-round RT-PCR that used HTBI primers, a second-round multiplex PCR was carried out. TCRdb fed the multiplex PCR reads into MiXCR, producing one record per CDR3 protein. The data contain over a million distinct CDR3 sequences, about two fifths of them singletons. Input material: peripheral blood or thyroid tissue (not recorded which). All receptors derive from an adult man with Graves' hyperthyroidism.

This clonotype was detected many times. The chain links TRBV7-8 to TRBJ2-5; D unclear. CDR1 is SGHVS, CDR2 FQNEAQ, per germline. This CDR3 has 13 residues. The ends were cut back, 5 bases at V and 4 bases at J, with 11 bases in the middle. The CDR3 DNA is TGTGCCAGCAGCCCGGCGTCCCCAGAGACCCAGTACTTC. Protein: CASSPASPETQYF.

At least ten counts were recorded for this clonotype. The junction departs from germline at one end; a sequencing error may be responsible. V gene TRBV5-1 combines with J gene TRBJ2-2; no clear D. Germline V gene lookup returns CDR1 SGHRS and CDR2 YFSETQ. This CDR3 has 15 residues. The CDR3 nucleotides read TGTGCCAGCAGCTTAGACCGCACGAACACCGGGGAGCTGTTTTTT. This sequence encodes CASSLDRTNTGELFF. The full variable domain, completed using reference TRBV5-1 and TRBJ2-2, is KAGVTQTPRYLIKTRGQQVTLSCSPISGHRSVSWYQQTPGQGLQFLFEYFSETQRNKGNFPGRFSGRQFSNSRSEMNVSTLELGDSALYLCASSLDRTNTGELFFGEGSRLTVL.

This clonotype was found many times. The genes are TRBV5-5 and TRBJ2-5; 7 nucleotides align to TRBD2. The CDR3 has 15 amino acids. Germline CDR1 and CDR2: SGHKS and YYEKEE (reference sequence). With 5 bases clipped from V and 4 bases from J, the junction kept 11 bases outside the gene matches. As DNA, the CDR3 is TGTGCCAGCAGGTGGATGGGGGGGGGTCGAGAGACCCAGTACTTC. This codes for CASRWMGGGRETQYF.

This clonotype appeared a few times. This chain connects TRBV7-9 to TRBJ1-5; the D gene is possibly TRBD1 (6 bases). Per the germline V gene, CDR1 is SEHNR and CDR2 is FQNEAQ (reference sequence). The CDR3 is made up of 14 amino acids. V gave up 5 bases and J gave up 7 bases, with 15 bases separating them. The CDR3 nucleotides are TGTGCCAGCAGCGAAGAGGGGGGAGGGCAGCCCCAGCATTTT. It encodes CASSEEGGGQPQHF.

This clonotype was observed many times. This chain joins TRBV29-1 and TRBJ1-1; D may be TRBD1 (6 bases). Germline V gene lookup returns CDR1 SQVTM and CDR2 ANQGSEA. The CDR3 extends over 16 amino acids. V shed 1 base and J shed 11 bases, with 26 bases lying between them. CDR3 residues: CSVEGWAGVAGERAFF. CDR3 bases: TGCAGCGTTGAAGGGTGGGCAGGGGTTGCCGGTGAGAGGGCTTTCTTT.

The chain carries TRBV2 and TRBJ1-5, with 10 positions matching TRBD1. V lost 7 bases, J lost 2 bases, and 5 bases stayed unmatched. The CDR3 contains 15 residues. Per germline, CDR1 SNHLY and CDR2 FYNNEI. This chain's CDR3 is CASTMTGGGNQPQHF. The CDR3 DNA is TGTGCCAGCACCATGACAGGGGGCGGCAATCAGCCCCAGCATTTT.

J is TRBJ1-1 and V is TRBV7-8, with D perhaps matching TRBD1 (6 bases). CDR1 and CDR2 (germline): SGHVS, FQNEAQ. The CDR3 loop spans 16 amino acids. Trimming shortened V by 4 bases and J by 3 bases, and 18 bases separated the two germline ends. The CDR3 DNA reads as TGTGCCAGCAGCTATGCTTTTGACAGGATGGACACTGAAGCTTTCTTT. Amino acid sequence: CASSYAFDRMDTEAFF.